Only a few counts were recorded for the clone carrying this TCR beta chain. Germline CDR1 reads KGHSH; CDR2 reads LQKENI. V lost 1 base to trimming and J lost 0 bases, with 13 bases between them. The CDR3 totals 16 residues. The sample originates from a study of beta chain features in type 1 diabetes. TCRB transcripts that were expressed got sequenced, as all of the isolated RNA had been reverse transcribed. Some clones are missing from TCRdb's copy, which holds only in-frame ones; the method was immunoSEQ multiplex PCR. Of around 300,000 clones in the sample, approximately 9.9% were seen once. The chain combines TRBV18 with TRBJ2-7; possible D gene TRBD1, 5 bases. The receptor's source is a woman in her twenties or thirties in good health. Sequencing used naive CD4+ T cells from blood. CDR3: CASSPRRQGDSYEQYF. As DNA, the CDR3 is TGTGCCAGCTCACCACGGCGCCAGGGTGACTCCTACGAGCAGTACTTC.